This TCR beta chain emerged from a study of PD-1 blockade in classical Hodgkin lymphoma. V lost 6 bases to trimming and J lost 9 bases; unmatched junction nucleotides: 16. CDR1 and CDR2 (germline): MDHEN, SYDVKM. CDR3 length equals 15 residues. Every one of the patients relapsed after autologous stem cell transplantation (brentuximab vedotin exposure was variable). The protocol was immunoSEQ multiplex PCR, while the TCRdb copy is restricted to in-frame clones and leaves out a portion. The data show some 95,000 clones, 80% to 90% seen once. The TCR sequence derives from a human donor with classical Hodgkin lymphoma. V usage is TRBV28 and J usage is TRBJ1-2; 7 bases match TRBD1. This material consisted of peripheral blood mononuclear cells (PBMCs), taken before the second cycle of nivolumab. This chain's CDR3 is CASRVEDRLLMSYTF. CDR3 bases: TGTGCCAGCAGGGTGGAGGACAGGCTACTAATGAGCTACACCTTC.